This TCR beta chain was sequenced in a study of tissue T cells after allogeneic stem cell transplantation. Study conclusions and caveats: Within patients, tissue anatomy strongly shaped TCR repertoire composition.

In germline, CDR1 is LGHDT, CDR2 YNNKEL (reference sequence). This CDR3 is built from 13 residues. The junction had 2 bases not matched to a gene; V was cut back by 4 bases and J by 5 bases. On this clone: Its cognate antigen is unknown.

This research-autopsy study prospectively enrolled adult allogeneic hematopoietic cell transplant recipients with steroid-refractory graft-versus-host disease. The table came from immunoSEQ multiplex PCR; TCRdb's copy has only in-frame clones and leaves some out. The data contain over 3,000 clones, around 75% of them singletons. The V call is TRBV3-1 (or the pseudogene TRBV3-2), the J call TRBJ2-1; 7 bases map to TRBD2. The clonotype comes from a male patient aged 60 or older with steroid-refractory graft-versus-host disease after an allogeneic stem cell transplant. The graft donor may account for some of the T cells. The source was small intestine tissue, collected at autopsy. In DNA form, the CDR3 reads TGTGCCAGCAGCCCCAGCGGGGACAATGAGCAGTTCTTC. Encoded protein: CASSPSGDNEQFF.